One sample yielded the 30 T cell receptor beta chains listed below, sequenced in a study of CD8 T cells in ankylosing spondylitis (dated 2017 in TCRdb). Study-wide findings and limitations: Blood from ankylosing spondylitis patients appeared to be characterized by a TCR beta motif composed of several highly homologous amino acid variants.

Libraries came from 5' RACE. The sample was run on an Illumina HiSeq 2500. TCRdb passed the public sequencing reads through fastp at Q25 and MiXCR, retaining productive beta sequences. Rows with one shared CDR3 protein collapse into an entry with the most common genes and DNA. This sample comprises fewer than 450,000 distinct CDR3 sequences, 17% of them detected only once. Approximately 0.97% of the sample is in the top ten clones. The antigens these receptors bind are not known. The sample taken for sequencing was blood, either unsorted or a sorted T cell fraction (not recorded which). The source of these receptors is a male donor with ankylosing spondylitis.

V is TRBV5-1 and J is TRBJ1-1, with 11 bases that match TRBD1. Germline V lookup: CDR1 SGHRS, CDR2 YFSETQ. This CDR3 spans 15 amino acids. V shed 4 bases and J 10 bases; nucleotides not matched to a gene: 12. CDR3 loop: CASSRPGTGGMPAFF. CDR3 nucleotides: TGCGCCAGCAGCCGTCCCGGGACAGGGGGAATGCCAGCTTTCTTT.

The chain carries TRBV5-1 and TRBJ2-1; TRBD2 might be the D (7 bases). V was clipped by 4 bases and J by 2 bases, with 13 bases between them. The CDR3 consists of 15 residues. Germline V gene lookup returns CDR1 SGHRS and CDR2 YFSETQ. Written as DNA, the CDR3 is TGCGCCAGCAGCGGGGGGGCCAGGGCCTACAATGAGCAGTTCTTC. Encoded protein: CASSGGARAYNEQFF.

This clonotype was observed many times. The J gene is TRBJ1-1, the V gene TRBV12-3 or TRBV12-4; 11 bases are a match to TRBD1. There are 13 residues in the CDR3. Trimming cost V 7 bases and J 5 bases; bases outside gene matches: 3. DNA of the CDR3: TGTGCCAGCAATGGACAGGGGGCAACTGAAGCTTTCTTT. It yields the protein CASNGQGATEAFF.

The chain combines TRBV6-5 with TRBJ2-3, with 7 bases that match TRBD2. There are 14 residues in the CDR3. With V trimmed by 0 bases and J by 4 bases, 1 base remained unmatched. Germline assignment: CDR1 MNHEY and CDR2 SVGAGI. The CDR3, as DNA: TGTGCCAGCAGTTACTCGGGGGGGTCAGATACGCAGTATTTT. Amino acids: CASSYSGGSDTQYF.

V and J are TRBV5-6 and TRBJ2-3, with a possible D match to TRBD2 (6 bases). This CDR3 comprises 12 residues. Between the trimmed V and J ends, which lost 3 bases and 10 bases, there was a span of 12 bases. From germline, CDR1 is SGHDT and CDR2 YYEEEE. The CDR3 here is CASSSSGTAQYF. The CDR3 DNA sequence: TGTGCCAGCAGCTCCTCCGGGACTGCGCAGTATTTT.

The chain couples TRBV20-1 to TRBJ2-7, with a tentative D call TRBD2 (5 bases). This CDR3 is built from 16 residues. Trimming pared 1 base from V and 0 bases from J, leaving 16 bases between. Germline CDR1 reads DFQATT; CDR2 reads SNEGSKA (reference sequence). The CDR3 DNA follows: TGCAGTGCTAGAGCCCCGTTGATAGCGAGCTCCTACGAGCAGTACTTC. This gives the protein CSARAPLIASSYEQYF.

This clonotype showed up just a few times. The V call is TRBV20-1, the J call TRBJ1-4, with 10 bases matching TRBD1. With 1 base clipped from V and 8 bases from J, the junction kept 7 bases outside the gene matches. The CDR3 has 15 amino acids. Germline loops: CDR1 DFQATT, CDR2 SNEGSKA (reference sequence). The CDR3: CSARVPGTGDEKLFF. The CDR3 DNA reads as TGCAGTGCTAGAGTCCCAGGGACAGGGGACGAAAAACTGTTTTTT.

The genes are TRBV3-1 and TRBJ2-7; D is uncertain. The CDR3 consists of 14 residues. Per germline, CDR1 LGHDT and CDR2 YNNKEL (reference sequence). Trimming took 0 bases from V and 3 from J, leaving 9 bases between them. CDR3 nucleotide sequence: TGTGCCAGCAGCCAAGATGAACACCACTACGAGCAGTACTTC. Translating gives CASSQDEHHYEQYF.

The J gene is TRBJ2-3, the V gene TRBV12-3 or TRBV12-4; D uncertain. With the DNA end fitting TRBJ1-5 better, the J assignment may be wrong. This CDR3 spans 12 amino acids. The CDR3 sequence is CASSLSAIEQHF. The CDR3 DNA reads as TGTGCCAGCAGTTTATCCGCGATCGAGCAGCATTTT.

This clonotype was seen a handful of times. The V call is TRBV20-1, the J call TRBJ2-3; tentative D call: TRBD2 (6 bases). The CDR3 loop spans 16 amino acids. The V and J ends lost 1 base and 1 base respectively, with 15 bases between them. In germline, CDR1 is DFQATT, CDR2 SNEGSKA (reference sequence). This CDR3 reads CSARGPAAGRTDTQYF. The CDR3, as DNA: TGCAGTGCTAGAGGACCCGCGGCGGGGCGCACAGATACGCAGTATTTT.

This clonotype was seen more than once but under ten times. The DNA of the CDR3 is TGTGCCAGCAGCTCCCTCGGAACAGGGGCGGACAGGGAGCAGTTCTTC. Residues: CASSSLGTGADREQFF. This chain joins TRBV7-3 and TRBJ2-1; 7 bases align to TRBD1. The CDR3 consists of 16 residues. Germline-derived CDR1 and CDR2 are SGHTA and FQGTGA. V dropped 4 bases and J dropped 10; count of bases not matched to a gene: 16.

The V gene is TRBV2, the J gene TRBJ2-5; TRBD2 agrees at 10 bases. CDR1 SNHLY and CDR2 FYNNEI come from the germline V gene. The CDR3 has 18 amino acids. V shed 2 bases and J 4 bases; nucleotides not matched to a gene: 13. CDR3 bases: TGTGCCAGCAGTGAAAATAGAAAGGCTAGCGGGAGAGGAGAGACCCAGTACTTC. Translation gives CASSENRKASGRGETQYF.

J is TRBJ2-5 and V is TRBV20-1; either TRBD1 or TRBD2 may fit D (7 bases each). Germline CDR1 is DFQATT and CDR2 is SNEGSKA (reference sequence). The CDR3 consists of 13 residues. The DNA of the CDR3 is TGCACCCAGGGGGGGTCTAGCCAAGAGACCCAGTACTTC. This gives the protein CTQGGSSQETQYF.

The chain uses TRBV9 and TRBJ2-7, with 11 bases matching TRBD1. This CDR3 is built from 16 residues. Germline CDR1 is SGDLS and CDR2 is YYNGEE. Unmatched junction bases numbered 14, after V lost 3 bases and J lost 9 bases. The CDR3 DNA reads TGTGCCAGCAGCGAAGGGAGGATCCGGGACAGGGGGGGGCAGTACTTC. Translated, it gives CASSEGRIRDRGGQYF.

This clonotype was picked up a small number of times. V usage is TRBV4-1 and J usage is TRBJ2-7; D might be TRBD1 or TRBD2, each matching 5 bases. CDR1 is MGHRA and CDR2 is YSYEKL in the germline V gene. CDR3 size: 15 residues. V lost 0 bases and J 3 bases, leaving 12 bases between the germline ends. CDR3 sequence reads: CASSQDRGRVYEQYF. The CDR3 coding sequence is TGCGCCAGCAGCCAAGATCGGGGCAGAGTCTACGAGCAGTACTTC.

This clonotype was detected a few times. The chain has TRBV11-2 and TRBJ2-5; the match to TRBD2 covers 14 bases. Germline V gene sequence: CDR1 SGHAT, CDR2 FQNNGV. V was clipped by 2 bases and J by 0 bases; unmatched bases: 5. This CDR3 has 18 residues. The CDR3 coding sequence is TGTGCCAGCAGCTTAATGGGACTAGCGGGGGTCTACCAAGAGACCCAGTACTTC. The encoded protein is CASSLMGLAGVYQETQYF.

This rearrangement joins TRBV5-6 to TRBJ2-5, with 9 positions matching TRBD1. Germline V lookup: CDR1 SGHDT, CDR2 YYEEEE. The length of the CDR3 is 15 residues. After removal of 4 bases from V and 5 bases from J, the junction contained 9 bases not matched to a gene. CDR3 sequence reads: CASSPRTGAGETQYF. The CDR3 nucleotides are TGTGCCAGCAGCCCACGGACAGGGGCGGGTGAGACCCAGTACTTC.

V and J are TRBV2 and TRBJ2-7; 9 bases agree with TRBD2. The J segment lost 3 bases and the V segment lost 4 bases, leaving 4 bases of the junction unmatched. The CDR3 contains 14 residues. In germline, CDR1 is SNHLY, CDR2 FYNNEI. CDR3 DNA: TGTGCCAGCAGTGTGGGTAGCGGGGGCTACGAGCAGTACTTC. Protein sequence: CASSVGSGGYEQYF.

The chain carries TRBV18 and TRBJ2-5; no clear D gene. The CDR3 contains 12 residues. The V gene's germline CDR1 is KGHSH and CDR2 LQKENI. V was cut by 2 bases and J by 5 bases, with 6 bases left in between. The CDR3 region is CASSPVPETQYF. The CDR3 region has the DNA TGTGCCAGCTCACCAGTCCCGGAGACCCAGTACTTC.

This clonotype was detected many times. The chain couples TRBV9 to TRBJ2-3; perhaps TRBD2 as D (6 bases). The CDR3 loop spans 15 amino acids. The V and J ends lost 0 bases and 2 bases respectively, with 10 bases between them. Germline loops: CDR1 SGDLS, CDR2 YYNGEE. This CDR3 is CASSVGGVYTDTQYF. The CDR3 DNA reads TGTGCCAGCAGCGTAGGCGGGGTCTACACAGATACGCAGTATTTT. Using reference TRBV9 and TRBJ2-3 for the parts outside the CDR3, the full variable domain is DSGVTQTPKHLITATGQRVTLRCSPRSGDLSVYWYQQSLDQGLQFLIQYYNGEERAKGNILERFSAQQFPDLHSELNLSSLELGDSALYFCASSVGGVYTDTQYFGPGTRLTVL.

The CDR3 DNA is TGTGCCAGCACGAGGACTAAAGGGGGAGCCTCGGATACGCAGTATTTT. Protein: CASTRTKGGASDTQYF. This chain links TRBV6-2 or TRBV6-3 with TRBJ2-3, with D possibly being TRBD1 or TRBD2 (6 bases each). The CDR3 is 16 residues long. Germline CDR1 and CDR2: MNHEY and SVGEGT. V gave up 7 bases and J gave up 6 bases, with 23 bases separating them.

The gene calls are TRBV5-1 and TRBJ2-1; D call uncertain. The CDR3 spans 17 residues. V shed 4 bases and J shed 0 bases, with 17 bases lying between them. The V gene's germline CDR1 is SGHRS and CDR2 YFSETQ. The CDR3 DNA sequence: TGCGCCAGCAGCCTCTCCCCGGGTTTGGGCTCCTACAATGAGCAGTTCTTC. This encodes CASSLSPGLGSYNEQFF.

About this clonotype: Compared with germline, one end of the junction differs, possibly owing to a read error. The chain uses TRBV7-9 and TRBJ1-2; possibly TRBD1 for D (6 bases). Germline V gene sequence: CDR1 SEHNR, CDR2 FQNEAQ (reference sequence). The CDR3 totals 15 residues. CDR3 sequence: CASTLGGAVNYGYTF. The CDR3 DNA reads TGTGCCAGCACCTTAGGGGGGGCTGTGAACTATGGCTACACCTTC.

This chain uses TRBV28 with TRBJ2-5, with 16 bases matching TRBD2. V shed 3 bases and J 5 bases; nucleotides not matched to a gene: 12. The CDR3 length is 19 residues. Germline-derived CDR1 and CDR2 are MDHEN and SYDVKM. CDR3 bases: TGTGCCAGCAGTTTCCAGGGACTAGCGGGAGGGTTCAGTGGGGAGACCCAGTACTTC. Its protein is CASSFQGLAGGFSGETQYF.

Only a few counts were recorded for this clonotype. The gene calls are TRBV7-2 and TRBJ2-7; either TRBD1 or TRBD2 may fit D (5 bases each). Germline assignment: CDR1 SGHTA and CDR2 FQGNSA. The V end was cut by 3 bases, the J end by 2 bases, with 11 bases between. This CDR3 contains 14 residues. CDR3 protein: CASSFGGKAYEQYF. CDR3 nucleotides: TGTGCCAGCAGCTTTGGGGGTAAGGCCTACGAGCAGTACTTC.

This clonotype was observed at least ten times. The rearrangement links TRBV29-1 to TRBJ2-5; D is possibly TRBD2 (6 bases). Germline assignment: CDR1 SQVTM and CDR2 ANQGSEA. There are 15 residues in the CDR3. The ends were cut back, 4 bases at V and 0 bases at J, with 15 bases in the middle. In nucleotides, the CDR3 is TGCAGCGTTGTCGGGGCAGGGAGGTACCAAGAGACCCAGTACTTC. This encodes CSVVGAGRYQETQYF.

The gene calls are TRBV7-2 and TRBJ2-7; the match to TRBD2 covers 11 bases. J gave up 2 bases and V 5 bases, and 5 bases lay outside the gene matches. The CDR3 consists of 15 residues. Per germline, CDR1 SGHTA and CDR2 FQGNSA. In DNA form, the CDR3 reads TGTGCCAGCAGCAGGCTAGCGGGGGGAACCTACGAGCAGTACTTC. Translated, it gives CASSRLAGGTYEQYF.

This clonotype has only a few counts. The chain recombines TRBV20-1 with TRBJ2-2; the D gene is possibly TRBD2 (5 bases). The germline gives CDR1 DFQATT, CDR2 SNEGSKA (reference sequence). The CDR3 has 14 amino acids. V shed 1 base and J shed 5 bases, with 11 bases lying between them. In nucleotides, the CDR3 is TGCAGTGCTAGAGTTGACCCGGGGACCGGGGAGCTGTTTTTT. Translating it yields CSARVDPGTGELFF.

This chain uses TRBV9 with TRBJ2-3; TRBD1 agrees at 11 bases. V was pared by 4 bases and J by 5 bases, with 6 bases of the junction left unmatched. This CDR3 contains 15 residues. Germline values: CDR1 SGDLS, CDR2 YYNGEE. The CDR3 DNA reads as TGTGCCAGCAGCTCCCCGGACAGGGGGCTAGATACGCAGTATTTT. Residues: CASSSPDRGLDTQYF.

This clonotype showed up just a few times. The chain has TRBV29-1 and TRBJ2-7; 8 bases align to TRBD2. The V gene's germline CDR1 is SQVTM and CDR2 ANQGSEA. V was clipped by 0 bases and J by 5 bases; unmatched bases: 3. The CDR3 consists of 13 residues. The CDR3 region is CSVEDGTRHEQYF. The CDR3 nucleotides are TGCAGCGTTGAAGATGGGACTAGGCACGAGCAGTACTTC.